The 17 T cell receptor beta chains below all came from one sample that was sequenced in a study of human T cells and chemical hapten exposure. As for time point: patch test 2, 6 weeks after DPC sensitization. Specified treatment: therapeutic diphenylcyclopropenone sensitization with weekly scalp DPC. Unfractionated whole blood was the source of the extracted total RNA. Each CDR3 protein is one row after TCRdb ran MiXCR on the RACE reads. The sample includes tens of thousands of distinct CDR3 sequences, 9.5% to 10% seen only once; the top ten take about 14%. The source material was whole blood, sampled in connection with sensitization to the hapten diphenylcyclopropenone (DPC). These receptors were obtained from a young woman with alopecia areata. Some clones in this sample may be carry-over from other donors' samples.

In nucleotides, the CDR3 is TGTGCCAGCAGCCGGGAGGGGCCCATTGGTTATGAGCAGTTCTTC. Amino acids: CASSREGPIGYEQFF. The V call is TRBV5-4, the J call TRBJ2-1, with TRBD2 matching over 8 bases. The CDR3 extends over 15 amino acids. Germline-derived CDR1 and CDR2 are SGHNT and YYREEE (reference sequence). V dropped 4 bases and J dropped 8; count of bases not matched to a gene: 11.

This clonotype has ten or more counts. This sequence joins TRBV29-1 and TRBJ2-5; the D gene is possibly TRBD2 (5 bases). The CDR3 contains 14 residues. CDR1 and CDR2 (germline): SQVTM, ANQGSEA. V was clipped by 3 bases and J by 1 base, with 12 bases between them. CDR3 residues: CSVDPPRGQETQYF. The DNA for the CDR3 is TGCAGCGTTGACCCCCCTCGGGGCCAAGAGACCCAGTACTTC. Based on the CDR3 plus reference TRBV29-1 and TRBJ2-5, the full variable domain is SAVISQKPSRDICQRGTSLTIQCQVDSQVTMMFWYRQQPGQSLTLIATANQGSEATYESGFVIDKFPISRPNLTFSTLTVSNMSPEDSSIYLCSVDPPRGQETQYFGPGTRLLVL.

This clonotype has more than one count but fewer than ten. The chain links TRBV27 to TRBJ2-2; D unclear. Trimming took 2 bases from V and 10 from J, leaving 8 bases between them. Germline V gene lookup returns CDR1 MNHEY and CDR2 SMNVEV (reference sequence). This CDR3 region has 12 residues. DNA for the CDR3: TGTGCCAGCAGTTTAAATCTGGCGGAGCTGTTTTTT. This sequence encodes CASSLNLAELFF.

This clonotype was counted at least ten times. The V gene is TRBV12-3 or TRBV12-4, the J gene TRBJ1-4, with TRBD1 as a possible D gene (6 bases). V was trimmed by 5 bases and J by 6 bases, leaving 16 bases between them. This CDR3 contains 15 residues. Here the CDR3 reads CASSGTGIVDEKLFF. The CDR3 bases are TGTGCCAGCAGTGGAACAGGGATAGTCGATGAAAAACTGTTTTTT.

This clonotype was seen ten or more times. This chain uses TRBV4-3 with TRBJ1-1; perhaps TRBD1 as D (5 bases). Germline assignment: CDR1 LGHNA and CDR2 YSLEER. V was trimmed by 5 bases and J by 5 bases, leaving 15 bases between them. CDR3 length equals 14 residues. In DNA form, the CDR3 reads TGCGCCAGCAGCGCGGGGCGGGGGAATACTGAAGCTTTCTTT. Translating it yields CASSAGRGNTEAFF.

In this sample, this clonotype turned up many times. The rearrangement joins TRBV6-5 to TRBJ2-4; no clear D. This CDR3 comprises 14 residues. Between the trimmed V and J ends, which lost 4 bases and 0 bases, there was a span of 7 bases. Per the germline V gene, CDR1 is MNHEY and CDR2 is SVGAGI. The CDR3 protein is CASSSDGAKNIQYF. The CDR3, as DNA: TGTGCCAGCAGTTCCGACGGAGCCAAAAACATTCAGTACTTC.

This sequence joins TRBV2 and TRBJ2-2, with D tentatively TRBD2 (6 bases). From germline, CDR1 is SNHLY and CDR2 FYNNEI. This CDR3 is 16 amino acids long. Trimming stripped 6 bases from V and 3 bases from J, with 17 bases between. The CDR3 loop reads CASRRDAGTHTGELFF. The CDR3 nucleotides are TGTGCCAGCAGGCGGGACGCAGGGACGCACACCGGGGAGCTGTTTTTT.

This chain uses TRBV6-5 with TRBJ1-1, with 8 bases aligning to TRBD1. The germline CDR1 and CDR2 sequences are MNHEY and SVGAGI. This CDR3 is 14 amino acids long. Germline trimming cut 8 bases from V and 6 bases from J; bases unmatched to any gene: 11. The CDR3 reads CASRFAGGAAEAFF. The CDR3 DNA follows: TGTGCCAGCCGCTTTGCAGGGGGCGCGGCTGAAGCTTTCTTT.

V gene TRBV7-6 combines with J gene TRBJ2-5; D possibly corresponds to TRBD2 (5 bases). Trimming took off 5 bases at V and 5 bases at J, with 12 bases between the two ends. This CDR3 comprises 13 residues. CDR1 is SGHVS, CDR2 FNYEAQ, per germline. Here the CDR3 DNA reads TGTGCCAGCAGCAAGGACTTGTCGGAGACCCAGTACTTC. Translating gives CASSKDLSETQYF.

This clonotype was seen a few times. The rearrangement links TRBV7-3 to TRBJ2-3; 9 bases fit TRBD2. Germline CDR1 SGHTA, CDR2 FQGTGA. V was clipped by 4 bases and J by 4 bases; unmatched bases: 3. There are 14 residues in the CDR3. CDR3 sequence (DNA): TGTGCCAGCAGCTCCAGCGGGGGGTCAGATACGCAGTATTTT. It codes for CASSSSGGSDTQYF.

CDR3 region: CASSVKSGQPVSYEQYF. CDR3 sequence (DNA): TGTGCCAGCAGCGTTAAGTCGGGACAGCCCGTCTCCTACGAGCAGTACTTC. The gene calls are TRBV7-9 and TRBJ2-7, with TRBD1 matching over 7 bases. CDR3 length equals 17 residues. V lost 5 bases and J lost 0; bases outside the gene matches: 13. Germline CDR1 is SEHNR and CDR2 is FQNEAQ (reference sequence).

This clonotype appeared a few times. This sequence joins TRBV4-2 and TRBJ1-1; 7 bases are shared with TRBD1. CDR3 length: 15 amino acids. Germline assignment: CDR1 LGHNA and CDR2 YNFKEQ. J gave up 2 bases and V 4 bases, and 7 bases lay outside the gene matches. CDR3 protein: CASSRQWTGNTEAFF. In nucleotides, the CDR3 is TGTGCCAGCAGCCGGCAATGGACAGGAAACACTGAAGCTTTCTTT.

V and J are TRBV15 and TRBJ2-1, with a possible D match to TRBD2 (7 bases). Germline-derived CDR1 and CDR2 are LNHNV and YYDKDF (reference sequence). This CDR3 is 15 amino acids long. V was pared by 4 bases and J by 2 bases, with 12 bases between. The CDR3 DNA follows: TGTGCCACCAGCATACGGGGGGCCACCTACAATGAGCAGTTCTTC. Translating gives CATSIRGATYNEQFF.

This rearrangement joins TRBV7-2 to TRBJ1-4; no definite D call. CDR1 is SGHTA and CDR2 is FQGNSA in the germline V gene. Trimming stripped 5 bases from V and 0 bases from J, with 13 bases between. CDR3 length: 16 amino acids. In nucleotides, the CDR3 is TGTGCCAGCAGCCCCGTGCGGCTTGCAACTAATGAAAAACTGTTTTTT. This sequence encodes CASSPVRLATNEKLFF.

This clonotype was seen at least ten times. The V call is TRBV6-2 or TRBV6-3, the J call TRBJ2-7; D is undetermined. Germline CDR1 and CDR2: MNHEY and SVGEGT. V dropped 4 bases and J dropped 3 bases, with 10 bases sitting between them. This CDR3 contains 13 residues. CDR3 sequence (DNA): TGTGCCAGCAGTTCACCCCCATTCTACGAGCAGTACTTC. Its protein product is CASSSPPFYEQYF.

In its sample, this clonotype was seen a few times. The genes are TRBV6-2 or TRBV6-3 and TRBJ1-1; possible D gene TRBD1, 5 bases. Germline V lookup: CDR1 MNHEY, CDR2 SVGEGT. V was cut by 6 bases and J by 5 bases, with 13 bases left in between. The CDR3 consists of 13 residues. The DNA of the CDR3 is TGTGCCAGCAGCCACGGGGGGTTGACTGAAGCTTTCTTT. This codes for CASSHGGLTEAFF.

In DNA, the CDR3 is TGTGCCTGGAGTGTACTCAGGGAGAACACCGGGGAGCTGTTTTTT. It encodes CAWSVLRENTGELFF. This chain links TRBV30 with TRBJ2-2; possible D gene TRBD1, 5 bases. The length of the CDR3 is 15 residues. Germline loops: CDR1 GTSNPN, CDR2 SVGIG (reference sequence). V lost 0 bases and J lost 1, with 9 bases in between.